This T cell receptor beta chain stems from a study of blood T cell repertoires in COVID-19. On the study more broadly: Samples taken during acute and convalescent COVID-19 were collected in the United States, Italy and Spain. The cDNA or gDNA used as material had been derived from T cells, B-cell-depleted T cells, or PBMCs.

CDR1 and CDR2 (germline): MDHEN, SYDVKM. The CDR3 is made up of 14 amino acids. The J segment lost 12 bases and the V segment lost 6 bases, leaving 11 bases of the junction unmatched. Original analysis: Counts of nucleated cells, estimated from reference gene primer amplification, were obtained. Generated by immunoSEQ multiplex PCR, the TCRdb table keeps only in-frame clones and is missing some. The V and J calls and the clone size are those of that table, but D and trimming were determined from the DNA. The sample has some 350,000 clones; approximately 86% are singletons. The sequenced sample consisted of peripheral blood. The sequence came from a human donor in a cohort sampled during active COVID-19. This sequence joins TRBV28 and TRBJ2-1, with TRBD2 identical over 10 bases. CDR3 DNA: TGTGCCAGCAGCGAACTAGCGGGAAGCTCGGGGCAGTTCTTC. As protein: CASSELAGSSGQFF.